This T cell receptor (beta chain) was identified in a study of early T cells in non-severe SARS-CoV-2 infection. Study as a whole: Bulk RNA from unsorted whole blood was sequenced; chains were unpaired.

Germline V CDR1 and CDR2: SQVTM, ANQGSEA. The CDR3 extends over 13 amino acids. The V gene end was trimmed by 8 bases and the J gene end by 4 bases; junction bases not matched to a gene: 10. Individual cDNA molecules received unique molecular identifiers. TCRdb reanalysed the 5' RACE reads using MiXCR and keeps one entry per CDR3 protein. This sample has some 87,000 distinct CDR3 sequences, with roughly an eighth found just once. In its sample, this clonotype was seen many times. Its cognate antigen is unknown. General study points: The VDJdb matching leaned toward anti-spike CD8 responses and overlooked private and CD4 specificities.

The specimen was whole blood. This chain links TRBV29-1 with TRBJ1-1; the match to TRBD1 covers 7 bases. The receptor comes from an adult who was a healthcare worker with PCR-confirmed SARS-CoV-2 infection or an uninfected control (not recorded which). CDR3 sequence: CSFTGDVGTEAFF. CDR3 DNA: TGCAGCTTCACAGGGGATGTAGGCACTGAAGCTTTCTTT.